This TCR beta chain was sequenced for a study of blood T cell repertoires in COVID-19. At the level of the study: Researchers got acute and convalescent COVID-19 samples from the United States, Italy and Spain.

How the authors handled the data: The assay estimated nucleated cells by amplifying reference gene primers. Clones were sequenced by immunoSEQ multiplex PCR, and TCRdb holds only the in-frame ones, with some missing. The V and J calls and clone size are taken from that table; D and trimming were inferred from the DNA. The table includes some 65,000 clones, 85% detected once. The CDR3 length is 15 residues. Deletions cut 4 bases from V and 3 bases from J, with 14 bases between. CDR1 and CDR2 (germline): SGHDN, FVKESK. Sequencing input: peripheral blood. The V and J genes are TRBV14 and TRBJ2-3; perhaps TRBD1 as D (6 bases). This TCR came from a man older than 75 with acute or convalescent COVID-19. The CDR3 coding sequence is TGTGCCAGCAGCCCTCACCAGGGGCGAACAGATACGCAGTATTTT. Protein: CASSPHQGRTDTQYF.